The 27 T cell receptor beta chains given below trace back to one sample, sequenced in a study of T cell clones after liver transplantation (dated by TCRdb to about 2019). The receptor library was made with the immunoSEQ multiplex PCR assay. This is the immuneACCESS table as TCRdb keeps it, with only in-frame sequences that have V and J called. A part of the clones is gone; compared with another copy, unresolved V genes explain less than half, and the rest is unexplained. The sample has some 80,000 clones on record, about 85% of them singletons. More than 2% of the sample is in the top ten clones. The specimen was CD4+ T cells from blood, collected roughly 50 months after liver transplant. The receptors shown here come from a human patient who received a liver transplant. After a transplant, some T cells may be of graft donor origin.

The chain couples TRBV29-1 to TRBJ1-4, with no clear D. The germline V gene has CDR1 SQVTM and CDR2 ANQGSEA. The CDR3 extends over 12 amino acids. Trimming cost V 6 bases and J 1 base, with 6 bases left between them. Written as DNA, the CDR3 is TGCAGCGTCGTGGAAACTAATGAAAAACTGTTTTTT. This translates into CSVVETNEKLFF.

The V and J genes are TRBV28 and TRBJ2-2; D might be TRBD1 (5 bases). Germline loops: CDR1 MDHEN, CDR2 SYDVKM. CDR3 size: 13 residues. V lost 11 bases and J lost 3, with 13 bases in between. DNA for the CDR3: TGTGCCGCAAGCAGGGCCGACACCGGGGAGCTGTTTTTT. Translating gives CAASRADTGELFF.

This chain links TRBV19 with TRBJ1-6, with unresolved D. This CDR3 has 14 amino acids. Germline values: CDR1 LNHDA, CDR2 SQIVND (reference sequence). V was trimmed by 3 bases and J by 8 bases, leaving 11 bases between them. CDR3 DNA: TGTGCCAGTAGTATGAACAGCAGATATTCACCCCTCCACTTT. The encoded protein is CASSMNSRYSPLHF.

This chain joins TRBV2 and TRBJ2-7, with no clear D. Trimming removed 7 bases from V and 0 bases from J, with 13 bases in between. The CDR3 length is 14 residues. Germline V CDR1 and CDR2: SNHLY, FYNNEI. CDR3 in DNA: TGTGCCAGCACCCAACAGTTAGCCTCCTACGAGCAGTACTTC. Protein sequence: CASTQQLASYEQYF. The whole variable domain, remainder taken from reference TRBV2 and TRBJ2-7, is EPEVTQTPSHQVTQMGQEVILRCVPISNHLYFYWYRQILGQKVEFLVSFYNNEISEKSEIFDDQFSVERPDGSNFTLKIRSTKLEDSAMYFCASTQQLASYEQYFGPGTRLTVT.

The chain uses TRBV6-5 and TRBJ2-5; D is perhaps TRBD1 or TRBD2 (5 bases each). The CDR3 loop spans 12 amino acids. Trimming took 8 bases from V and 3 from J, leaving 10 bases between them. CDR1 MNHEY and CDR2 SVGAGI come from the germline V gene. The DNA for the CDR3 is TGTGCCAGCCAAGGGACCGAAGAGACCCAGTACTTC. Its translation: CASQGTEETQYF.

V and J are TRBV10-3 and TRBJ2-7; D perhaps matches TRBD2 (6 bases). This CDR3 region has 13 residues. V lost 6 bases and J 6 bases, leaving 15 bases between the germline ends. Germline V gives CDR1 ENHRY, CDR2 SYGVKD. Written as DNA, the CDR3 is TGTGCCATCAGGGCTGCGGGACGAGGCGAGCAGTACTTC. Amino acids: CAIRAAGRGEQYF.

The V and J genes are TRBV5-1 and TRBJ1-1, with D possibly being TRBD1 (5 bases). The CDR3 consists of 16 residues. Between the trimmed V and J ends, which lost 3 bases and 4 bases, there was a span of 19 bases. Germline V gene lookup returns CDR1 SGHRS and CDR2 YFSETQ. CDR3 bases: TGCGCCAGCAGCTCCGACCTGGGGGGTAGGGGCACTGAAGCTTTCTTT. It translates to CASSSDLGGRGTEAFF.

The J gene is TRBJ2-1, the V gene TRBV11-2; 8 bases map to TRBD2. From germline, CDR1 is SGHAT and CDR2 FQNNGV. Trimming cost V 4 bases and J 7 bases; bases outside gene matches: 9. This CDR3 contains 15 residues. The CDR3, as DNA: TGTGCCAGCAGCTCGCTAGCGGGCTGGGGGAATGAGCAGTTCTTC. Amino acids: CASSSLAGWGNEQFF.

The chain recombines TRBV4-3 with TRBJ1-2; unclear D gene. CDR3 length: 14 amino acids. Deletions cut 0 bases from V and 3 bases from J, with 8 bases between. Per germline, CDR1 LGHNA and CDR2 YSLEER. The CDR3 bases are TGCGCCAGCAGCCAAGATGCGCGCGACTATGGCTACACCTTC. Protein product: CASSQDARDYGYTF.

This clone has just a few counts. V usage is TRBV19 and J usage is TRBJ2-3, with D tentatively TRBD1 or TRBD2 (5 bases each). Trimming cost V 5 bases and J 1 base, with 7 bases left between them. Per germline, CDR1 LNHDA and CDR2 SQIVND (reference sequence). CDR3 length: 13 residues. The CDR3 bases are TGTGCCAGTAGTGTGGGGGGCACAGATACGCAGTATTTT. It codes for CASSVGGTDTQYF.

The J gene is TRBJ2-5, the V gene TRBV6-1; no reliable D call. The CDR3 spans 13 residues. V was pared by 7 bases and J by 4 bases, with 13 bases between. Germline CDR1 and CDR2: MNHNS and SASEGT. The CDR3 DNA follows: TGTGCCAGCATGCTTCTGGGTATAGAGACCCAGTACTTC. It is translated as CASMLLGIETQYF.

V is TRBV5-1 and J is TRBJ2-3; tentative D call: TRBD2 (6 bases). The V gene lost 2 bases and the J gene lost 4 bases, with 11 bases spanning the gap. Germline assignment: CDR1 SGHRS and CDR2 YFSETQ. The CDR3 loop spans 14 amino acids. CDR3 coding DNA: TGCGCCAGCAGCTTCGGACTACCCCCAGATACGCAGTATTTT. This translates into CASSFGLPPDTQYF. Based on the CDR3 plus reference TRBV5-1 and TRBJ2-3, the full variable domain is KAGVTQTPRYLIKTRGQQVTLSCSPISGHRSVSWYQQTPGQGLQFLFEYFSETQRNKGNFPGRFSGRQFSNSRSEMNVSTLELGDSALYLCASSFGLPPDTQYFGPGTRLTVL.

The chain links TRBV30 to TRBJ2-1; D possibly corresponds to TRBD1 (6 bases). With 2 bases removed from V and 11 bases from J, the gap between germline ends came to 22 bases. From germline, CDR1 is GTSNPN and CDR2 SVGIG (reference sequence). This CDR3 spans 15 amino acids. The CDR3 sequence: CAWSRKVSSTGKQFF. CDR3 DNA sequence: TGTGCCTGGAGTCGAAAGGTTAGCTCTACAGGGAAGCAGTTCTTC.

This sequence joins TRBV11-2 and TRBJ1-1; no clear D. The CDR3 consists of 12 residues. The ends were cut back, 5 bases at V and 1 base at J, with 5 bases in the middle. Germline lookup yields CDR1 SGHAT and CDR2 FQNNGV. The CDR3, as DNA: TGTGCCAGCAGCCCCGGGAACACTGAAGCTTTCTTT. Protein sequence: CASSPGNTEAFF.

The chain couples TRBV18 to TRBJ2-5; possibly TRBD1 or TRBD2 for D (5 bases each). The CDR3 has 13 residues. Trimming pared 6 bases from V and 1 base from J, leaving 9 bases between. In germline, CDR1 is KGHSH, CDR2 LQKENI. The CDR3 protein is CASSGTAQETQYF. CDR3 DNA: TGTGCCAGCTCCGGGACGGCCCAAGAGACCCAGTACTTC.

This clone appeared a few times. The genes are TRBV19 and TRBJ1-5; D unresolved. This CDR3 spans 16 amino acids. V shed 9 bases and J shed 0 bases, with 18 bases lying between them. The germline CDR1 and CDR2 sequences are LNHDA and SQIVND (reference sequence). The CDR3 bases are TGTGCCAGCAGGATAAGGCACAGAAATAGCAATCAGCCCCAGCATTTT. Its translation: CASRIRHRNSNQPQHF.

The V and J genes are TRBV11-3 and TRBJ2-1; D possibly uses TRBD1 or TRBD2 (5 bases each). Germline lookup yields CDR1 SGHNT and CDR2 YENEEA. The CDR3 has 13 amino acids. V lost 5 bases, J lost 6 bases, and 11 bases lay in between. CDR3 loop: CASSPGTRNEQFF. DNA of the CDR3: TGTGCCAGCAGCCCCGGGACGCGCAATGAGCAGTTCTTC.

J is TRBJ1-2 and V is TRBV18, with 9 bases aligning to TRBD1. Germline assignment: CDR1 KGHSH and CDR2 LQKENI. V was clipped by 6 bases and J by 0 bases; unmatched bases: 2. The CDR3 spans 14 residues. The CDR3 DNA reads TGTGCCAGCTCGGGACAGGGAGCTAACTATGGCTACACCTTC. Its protein is CASSGQGANYGYTF.

This clone was seen more than once but under ten times. The V gene is TRBV4-3, the J gene TRBJ1-2, with TRBD1 matching 9 bases. The CDR3 covers 16 residues. CDR1 is LGHNA and CDR2 is YSLEER in the germline V gene. J gave up 7 bases and V 1 base, and 10 bases lay outside the gene matches. The CDR3 protein is CASSQGYGQGYGGYTF. The CDR3 DNA follows: TGCGCCAGCAGCCAAGGGTACGGACAGGGGTATGGTGGCTACACCTTC.

V is TRBV28 and J is TRBJ2-7; 7 bases match TRBD1. V was pared by 8 bases and J by 4 bases, with 32 bases of the junction left unmatched. The CDR3 has 21 residues. Germline CDR1 and CDR2: MDHEN and SYDVKM. This CDR3 reads CASGKVGRLLQGSISDYEQYF. In DNA form, the CDR3 reads TGTGCCAGCGGGAAAGTAGGCCGCCTTTTACAGGGGAGCATCTCCGATTACGAGCAGTACTTC.

The CDR3 reads CASSPGTRGNTGELFF. The DNA for the CDR3 is TGTGCCAGCAGTCCCGGGACTAGAGGGAACACCGGGGAGCTGTTTTTT. The V and J genes are TRBV28 and TRBJ2-2; 8 bases are shared with TRBD2. This CDR3 is built from 16 residues. Germline V gene sequence: CDR1 MDHEN, CDR2 SYDVKM. The V segment lost 5 bases and the J segment 1 base; nucleotides outside the gene matches: 6. Filled out from reference TRBV28 and TRBJ2-2, the complete variable domain reads DVKVTQSSRYLVKRTGEKVFLECVQDMDHENMFWYRQDPGLGLRLIYFSYDVKMKEKGDIPEGYSVSREKKERFSLILESASTNQTSMYLCASSPGTRGNTGELFFGEGSRLTVL.

This clone has only one observation. This rearrangement joins TRBV9 to TRBJ1-4; 7 bases are shared with TRBD1. Losses at the gene ends were 3 bases for V and 2 bases for J; bases not matched to a gene: 7. Germline loops: CDR1 SGDLS, CDR2 YYNGEE. The CDR3 is 16 amino acids. The chain's CDR3 is CASSATSQGTNEKLFF. CDR3 in DNA: TGTGCCAGCAGCGCAACCTCACAGGGGACTAATGAAAAACTGTTTTTT.

This clone was seen just once. The same CDR3 arises from other DNA sequences in this sample as well. This chain connects TRBV28 to TRBJ2-7; no clear D gene. This CDR3 has 12 residues. V lost 1 base to trimming and J lost 4 bases, with 5 bases between them. CDR1 MDHEN and CDR2 SYDVKM come from the germline V gene. CDR3 amino acids: CASSLLGYEQYF. CDR3 nucleotides: TGTGCCAGCAGTTTATTGGGTTACGAGCAGTACTTC.

With regard to this clone: The sample carries other DNA sequences with the same CDR3. The chain uses TRBV5-1 and TRBJ1-2, with D possibly TRBD1 on 5 matching bases. This CDR3 contains 13 residues. The germline CDR1 and CDR2 sequences are SGHRS and YFSETQ. The V end lost 0 bases, the J end lost 3 bases, and 6 bases lay between the germline ends. The CDR3 sequence is CASSLGGDYGYTF. The CDR3 DNA reads as TGCGCCAGCAGCTTGGGAGGGGACTATGGCTACACCTTC.

The chain joins TRBV28 to TRBJ2-5, with a possible D match to TRBD2 (5 bases). The CDR3 extends over 16 amino acids. Germline V CDR1 and CDR2: MDHEN, SYDVKM. V lost 2 bases to trimming and J lost 1 base, with 14 bases between them. CDR3 sequence: CASSLLSGIPQETQYF. CDR3 DNA sequence: TGTGCCAGCAGTTTACTGTCCGGGATTCCCCAAGAGACCCAGTACTTC. The variable domain in full, completed from reference TRBV28 and TRBJ2-5, reads DVKVTQSSRYLVKRTGEKVFLECVQDMDHENMFWYRQDPGLGLRLIYFSYDVKMKEKGDIPEGYSVSREKKERFSLILESASTNQTSMYLCASSLLSGIPQETQYFGPGTRLLVL.

The chain couples TRBV27 to TRBJ2-5; 8 bases fit TRBD1. J lost 3 bases, V lost 5 bases, and 8 bases had no gene match. This CDR3 contains 15 residues. Germline V gives CDR1 MNHEY, CDR2 SMNVEV (reference sequence). The CDR3 DNA sequence: TGTGCCAGCAGTACACTACTGGACAGGGAAGAGACCCAGTACTTC. Its protein is CASSTLLDREETQYF.

This chain uses TRBV7-9 with TRBJ1-4; D is uncertain. V was trimmed by 0 bases and J by 4 bases, leaving 9 bases between them. Germline V CDR1 and CDR2: SEHNR, FQNEAQ (reference sequence). The CDR3 loop spans 15 amino acids. The CDR3, as DNA: TGTGCCAGCAGCTTAGCAAGCCCGTATAATGAAAAACTGTTTTTT. Its translation: CASSLASPYNEKLFF.